Below, 10 T cell receptor beta chains from the same sample are listed, as sequenced in a study of cytomegalovirus exposure and HLA in healthy donors. The PCR ran on 60 Vbeta and 13 Jbeta primers. Assay: immunoSEQ multiplex PCR; the TCRdb copy retains only in-frame clones and omits some. Of about 160,000 clones in the sample, 70% to 85% were seen once. Sequenced material: PBMCs. All receptors come from a man over 45 in good health and CMV-seropositive.

The rearrangement uses TRBV9 and TRBJ1-1; D is unclear. In germline, CDR1 is SGDLS, CDR2 YYNGEE. Trimming shortened V by 0 bases and J by 0 bases, and 15 bases separated the two germline ends. The CDR3 spans 17 residues. This CDR3 is CASSVEPARRVNTEAFF. As DNA, the CDR3 is TGTGCCAGCAGCGTAGAACCGGCACGGAGGGTGAACACTGAAGCTTTCTTT.

V is TRBV7-9 and J is TRBJ1-5; D call uncertain. The CDR3 is made up of 15 amino acids. CDR1 is SEHNR and CDR2 is FQNEAQ in the germline V gene (reference sequence). V shed 1 base and J shed 5 bases, with 12 bases lying between them. The chain's CDR3 is CASSLGRRGDQPQHF. The CDR3 DNA is TGTGCCAGCAGCTTAGGGAGGAGAGGCGATCAGCCCCAGCATTTT.

The chain has TRBV19 and TRBJ2-7; 11 bases line up with TRBD1. Germline V CDR1 and CDR2: LNHDA, SQIVND (reference sequence). J lost 4 bases, V lost 6 bases, and 8 bases had no gene match. There are 15 residues in the CDR3. CDR3 sequence: CASSNPGQGAYEQYF. The CDR3 region has the DNA TGTGCCAGTAGCAACCCTGGACAGGGGGCATACGAGCAGTACTTC.

The chain recombines TRBV5-1 with TRBJ1-4; TRBD1 aligns across 8 bases. V lost 2 bases to trimming and J lost 4 bases; unmatched junction nucleotides: 4. Germline V CDR1 and CDR2: SGHRS, YFSETQ. There are 15 residues in the CDR3. CDR3 DNA sequence: TGCGCCAGCAGCTTTACAGGGGGTATTAATGAAAAACTGTTTTTT. Amino acid sequence: CASSFTGGINEKLFF.

The chain employs TRBV28 and TRBJ2-5; TRBD2 might be the D (6 bases). The J call may be mistaken, given a closer DNA end match to TRBJ2-7. The CDR3 is made up of 15 amino acids. Germline-derived CDR1 and CDR2 are MDHEN and SYDVKM. In nucleotides, the CDR3 is TGTGCCAGCAGTTTATTAAGCGGGCGTTCCTACGAGCAGTACTTC. Translating it yields CASSLLSGRSYEQYF.

The chain couples TRBV12-5 to TRBJ2-3; 10 positions match TRBD2. Germline lookup yields CDR1 LGHNT and CDR2 FRNRAP. With V trimmed by 8 bases and J by 2 bases, 7 bases remained unmatched. The CDR3 is 15 amino acids. CDR3: CASCPSGGLTDTQYF. In DNA form, the CDR3 reads TGTGCTAGTTGTCCTAGCGGGGGCCTCACAGATACGCAGTATTTT.

This chain connects TRBV6-5 to TRBJ1-4; no definite D call. The germline gives CDR1 MNHEY, CDR2 SVGAGI. The CDR3 spans 12 residues. V lost 4 bases and J 7 bases, leaving 7 bases between the germline ends. The CDR3 nucleotides read TGTGCCAGCAGTTCCCCCCTTGAAAAACTGTTTTTT. Amino acid sequence: CASSSPLEKLFF.

The V and J genes are TRBV5-5 and TRBJ2-3; TRBD2 matches 13 bases. The CDR3 is 15 amino acids. V trimming: 1 base; J trimming: 9 bases; junction bases outside the gene matches: 5. Germline V CDR1 and CDR2: SGHKS, YYEKEE (reference sequence). CDR3 nucleotide sequence: TGTGCCAGCAGCTTGACTAGCGGGGGGGCCAGGACGCAGTATTTT. This sequence encodes CASSLTSGGARTQYF.

This chain uses TRBV5-6 with TRBJ2-3; weak D call: TRBD1 (5 bases). With 6 bases removed from V and 3 bases from J, the gap between germline ends came to 14 bases. The CDR3 totals 14 residues. Germline V gene sequence: CDR1 SGHDT, CDR2 YYEEEE. The CDR3: CASKTVMGTDTQYF. CDR3 bases: TGTGCCAGCAAGACAGTCATGGGGACAGATACGCAGTATTTT.

The chain recombines TRBV19 with TRBJ1-1; D call uncertain. The germline CDR1 and CDR2 sequences are LNHDA and SQIVND (reference sequence). V was pared by 2 bases and J by 4 bases, with 11 bases between. The CDR3 runs 14 residues. CDR3 sequence reads: CASSIRAEITEAFF. CDR3 DNA: TGTGCCAGTAGTATAAGAGCCGAAATCACTGAAGCTTTCTTT. The complete variable domain, with remaining parts taken from reference TRBV19 and TRBJ1-1, reads DGGITQSPKYLFRKEGQNVTLSCEQNLNHDAMYWYRQDPGQGLRLIYYSQIVNDFQKGDIAEGYSVSREKKESFPLTVTSAQKNPTAFYLCASSIRAEITEAFFGQGTRLTVV.